These 26 T cell receptor beta chains came from one sample sequenced in a study of patients and donors after allogeneic stem cell transplantation. From the RT-PCR reads, TCRdb called clonotypes with MiXCR, one entry per CDR3 protein. The data contain over 65,000 distinct CDR3 sequences, about a quarter of them singletons. The sample comprised blood, either unsorted or a sorted T cell fraction (not recorded which). Receptors were obtained from a human donor who was either an allogeneic HSCT recipient or a stem cell or donor lymphocyte infusion donor (not recorded which). It is not recorded whose cells these are; they may come from a transplant donor.

In its sample, this clonotype was seen a few times. J is TRBJ2-3 and V is TRBV20-1; no clear D. In germline, CDR1 is DFQATT, CDR2 SNEGSKA (reference sequence). This CDR3 comprises 14 residues. V was pared by 1 base and J by 1 base, with 9 bases between. CDR3 sequence reads: CSARAVRGTDTQYF. The CDR3 DNA sequence: TGCAGTGCTAGAGCAGTCCGGGGCACAGATACGCAGTATTTT.

This clonotype was detected ten times or more. The chain carries TRBV7-3 and TRBJ1-1; D is uncertain. This CDR3 is 13 amino acids long. The germline V gene encodes CDR1 SGHTA and CDR2 FQGTGA. V lost 2 bases and J lost 6, with 10 bases in between. The CDR3: CASSLLRLSEAFF. The DNA for the CDR3 is TGTGCCAGCAGCTTACTCAGACTATCTGAAGCTTTCTTT.

There are a few counts of this clonotype. V is TRBV24-1 and J is TRBJ1-1; D unclear. Germline assignment: CDR1 KGHDR and CDR2 SFDVKD. V dropped 5 bases and J dropped 3 bases, with 9 bases sitting between them. The CDR3 is made up of 13 amino acids. The CDR3 DNA reads TGTGCCACCAGTGTCGCCGGGGACACTGAAGCTTTCTTT. Amino acids: CATSVAGDTEAFF.

The table lists this clonotype with many counts. The J gene is TRBJ1-2, the V gene TRBV6-5; 7 positions match TRBD1. Germline CDR1 MNHEY, CDR2 SVGAGI. V shed 8 bases and J 4 bases; nucleotides not matched to a gene: 10. The CDR3 has 14 amino acids. The CDR3, as DNA: TGTGCCAGCCACAAATGGGACAGTACCTATGGCTACACCTTC. It encodes CASHKWDSTYGYTF.

This clonotype was counted between two and nine times. The chain joins TRBV12-3 or TRBV12-4 to TRBJ2-5; 8 nucleotides align to TRBD1. V shed 1 base, J shed 5 bases, and the junction held 9 bases outside the gene matches. This CDR3 is built from 16 residues. The CDR3 loop reads CASSLGATGVVETQYF. DNA for the CDR3: TGTGCCAGCAGTTTAGGGGCGACAGGGGTCGTGGAGACCCAGTACTTC.

The chain recombines TRBV12-3 or TRBV12-4 with TRBJ1-1, with D unresolved. Trimming pared 3 bases from V and 0 bases from J, leaving 5 bases between. The CDR3 has 13 residues. The CDR3 sequence: CASSFELNTEAFF. The CDR3 DNA reads TGTGCCAGCAGTTTTGAATTGAACACTGAAGCTTTCTTT.

This clonotype was picked up a small number of times. The rearrangement uses TRBV9 and TRBJ1-2; possible D gene TRBD1, 6 bases. This CDR3 contains 15 residues. The germline V gene has CDR1 SGDLS and CDR2 YYNGEE. V lost 3 bases and J 2 bases, leaving 14 bases between the germline ends. DNA of the CDR3: TGTGCCAGCAGCGCTAGGACAGCCCGCAACTATGGCTACACCTTC. The encoded protein is CASSARTARNYGYTF.

This clonotype has only a few counts. V usage is TRBV28 and J usage is TRBJ2-3; the D gene is possibly TRBD2 (5 bases). Germline CDR1 and CDR2: MDHEN and SYDVKM. V lost 2 bases and J lost 0, with 12 bases in between. The CDR3 covers 16 residues. CDR3 region: CASSLGSVTSTDTQYF. The CDR3 DNA follows: TGTGCCAGCAGTTTAGGGAGCGTTACTAGCACAGATACGCAGTATTTT. The variable domain in full, completed from reference TRBV28 and TRBJ2-3, reads DVKVTQSSRYLVKRTGEKVFLECVQDMDHENMFWYRQDPGLGLRLIYFSYDVKMKEKGDIPEGYSVSREKKERFSLILESASTNQTSMYLCASSLGSVTSTDTQYFGPGTRLTVL.

The V gene is TRBV24-1, the J gene TRBJ1-2, with 9 bases matching TRBD1. CDR1 and CDR2 (germline): KGHDR, SFDVKD. The CDR3 is 14 residues long. V shed 6 bases, J shed 6 bases, and the junction held 7 bases outside the gene matches. This chain's CDR3 is CATSTGGAGNGYTF. CDR3 nucleotide sequence: TGTGCCACCAGTACAGGGGGCGCGGGGAATGGCTACACCTTC.

This clonotype came up a few times. This sequence joins TRBV6-6 and TRBJ1-1; a possible D gene is TRBD1 (6 bases). The CDR3 contains 14 residues. CDR1 is MNHNY, CDR2 SVGAGI, per germline (reference sequence). Trimming pared 10 bases from V and 1 base from J, leaving 16 bases between. The DNA for the CDR3 is TGTGCCACCCAGTTAGGGGGGCCGAACACTGAAGCTTTCTTT. Amino acid sequence: CATQLGGPNTEAFF.

This clonotype has a handful of counts. The chain links TRBV5-1 to TRBJ1-1; D not certain. Germline V gene sequence: CDR1 SGHRS, CDR2 YFSETQ. The CDR3 extends over 12 amino acids. The V gene lost 0 bases and the J gene lost 6 bases, with 6 bases spanning the gap. The CDR3 DNA sequence: TGCGCCAGCAGCTTGGTCGGCCCTGAAGCTTTCTTT. Translating gives CASSLVGPEAFF.

This rearrangement joins TRBV15 to TRBJ2-1, with 7 bases lining up with TRBD2. The CDR3 spans 14 residues. V trimming: 1 base; J trimming: 6 bases; junction bases outside the gene matches: 3. Germline V CDR1 and CDR2: LNHNV, YYDKDF (reference sequence). The CDR3 DNA reads as TGTGCCACCAGCAGAGTGGGGGGGTCCAATGAGCAGTTCTTC. This encodes CATSRVGGSNEQFF.

This clonotype was picked up a small number of times. The V gene is TRBV7-9, the J gene TRBJ1-2, with D perhaps matching TRBD1 (6 bases). The CDR3 totals 16 residues. The V and J ends lost 3 bases and 0 bases respectively, with 14 bases between them. Germline V gene sequence: CDR1 SEHNR, CDR2 FQNEAQ (reference sequence). CDR3 nucleotide sequence: TGTGCCAGCAGCTTTTCCCGACAGGTTCCTAACTATGGCTACACCTTC. Its protein is CASSFSRQVPNYGYTF.

The chain is built from TRBV9 and TRBJ1-1, with TRBD1 matching over 12 bases. Unmatched junction bases numbered 6, after V lost 0 bases and J lost 3 bases. Germline CDR1 SGDLS, CDR2 YYNGEE. The CDR3 spans 17 residues. The chain's CDR3 is CASSVEGDRGRYTEAFF. CDR3 bases: TGTGCCAGCAGCGTAGAAGGGGACAGGGGGCGGTACACTGAAGCTTTCTTT.

This clonotype was observed a few times. The chain has TRBV12-3 or TRBV12-4 and TRBJ2-5; no clear D gene. This CDR3 spans 15 amino acids. V lost 2 bases, J lost 4 bases, and 14 bases lay in between. The CDR3: CASSLRRVGSETQYF. Here the CDR3 DNA reads TGTGCCAGCAGTTTACGGCGAGTCGGGTCAGAGACCCAGTACTTC.

The rearrangement links TRBV5-1 to TRBJ2-1, with 7 nucleotides matching TRBD2. CDR1 and CDR2 (germline): SGHRS, YFSETQ. Trimming at V came to 4 bases and at J to 4 bases, leaving 11 bases not matched to a gene. The CDR3 runs to 16 residues. The CDR3 DNA reads as TGCGCCAGCAGCACCCTAGCGGCCCCGGGGTACAATGAGCAGTTCTTC. Translation gives CASSTLAAPGYNEQFF.

This chain uses TRBV7-6 with TRBJ2-1; TRBD2 matches 8 bases. The V gene end was trimmed by 5 bases and the J gene end by 4 bases; junction bases not matched to a gene: 13. Per germline, CDR1 SGHVS and CDR2 FNYEAQ. The CDR3 is 17 residues long. CDR3 amino acids: CASSIGGREAQYNEQFF. In DNA form, the CDR3 reads TGTGCCAGCAGCATAGGGGGGCGGGAGGCCCAATACAATGAGCAGTTCTTC.

This rearrangement joins TRBV21-1 to TRBJ2-7; the listed D gene, TRBD1, was not tested against the DNA. TRBV21-1 corresponds to a pseudogene. This CDR3 contains 15 residues. The CDR3 nucleotides are TGTGCCAGCAGCAAAGAGACAGGGGGTTTTAACGAGCAGTACTTC. Its translation: CASSKETGGFNEQYF.

The chain is built from TRBV3-1 and TRBJ2-1; either TRBD1 or TRBD2 may supply D (5 bases each). This CDR3 has 14 amino acids. The ends were cut back, 4 bases at V and 9 bases at J, with 16 bases in the middle. CDR1 is LGHDT and CDR2 is YNNKEL in the germline V gene (reference sequence). CDR3 DNA sequence: TGTGCCAGCAGCCGTCGGGGAGAGGGGACTGAGCAGTTCTTC. Translated, it gives CASSRRGEGTEQFF.

The gene calls are TRBV4-2 and TRBJ1-5, with 11 bases lining up with TRBD1. V lost 1 base and J lost 6; bases outside the gene matches: 2. The CDR3 contains 15 residues. In germline, CDR1 is LGHNA, CDR2 YNFKEQ. CDR3 amino acids: CASSQGTGGRQPQHF. The DNA for the CDR3 is TGTGCCAGCAGCCAAGGGACAGGGGGCCGTCAGCCCCAGCATTTT.

This chain uses TRBV12-3 or TRBV12-4 with TRBJ2-1, with TRBD2 matching 14 bases. This CDR3 has 17 residues. The V and J ends lost 7 bases and 2 bases, in that order; junction bases with no gene match: 7. This CDR3 reads CASNLGLAGVTYNEQFF. In DNA form, the CDR3 reads TGTGCCAGCAACCTGGGACTAGCGGGGGTAACCTACAATGAGCAGTTCTTC.

The chain joins TRBV4-2 to TRBJ1-3; D ambiguous. Germline V gives CDR1 LGHNA, CDR2 YNFKEQ. The CDR3 contains 16 residues. The V and J ends lost 1 base and 0 bases respectively, with 10 bases between them. The CDR3 spells CASSQVYGISGNTIYF. The CDR3 bases are TGTGCCAGCAGCCAAGTTTACGGTATCTCTGGAAACACCATATATTTT.

This clonotype occurred a few times. The chain uses TRBV6-6 and TRBJ1-5, with D maybe TRBD1 (6 bases). V lost 6 bases, J lost 4 bases, and 16 bases lay in between. From germline, CDR1 is MNHNY and CDR2 SVGAGI (reference sequence). The CDR3 spans 15 residues. The CDR3 nucleotides are TGTGCCAGCAGCATCGGGGGGGCGTGGAATCAGCCCCAGCATTTT. This sequence encodes CASSIGGAWNQPQHF.

This clonotype was found many times. The chain employs TRBV24-1 and TRBJ1-1, with D tentatively TRBD1 (5 bases). The CDR3 totals 13 residues. With 7 bases removed from V and 0 bases from J, the gap between germline ends came to 8 bases. The V gene's germline CDR1 is KGHDR and CDR2 SFDVKD. CDR3 amino acids: CATRGEMNTEAFF. The CDR3 DNA reads TGTGCCACCAGAGGGGAAATGAACACTGAAGCTTTCTTT.

The chain links TRBV6-5 to TRBJ2-1; 7 bases are shared with TRBD2. There are 15 residues in the CDR3. With 10 bases clipped from V and 6 bases from J, the junction kept 15 bases outside the gene matches. Germline assignment: CDR1 MNHEY and CDR2 SVGAGI. Here the CDR3 DNA reads TGTGCCATCCGGGCCGCTAGCGGTCCAAGCAATGAGCAGTTCTTC. This sequence encodes CAIRAASGPSNEQFF.

This clonotype was seen only a few times. The chain joins TRBV4-3 to TRBJ1-5, with D uncertain. The V gene's germline CDR1 is LGHNA and CDR2 YSLEER. V dropped 1 base and J dropped 3 bases, with 10 bases sitting between them. The CDR3 runs to 15 residues. The CDR3 bases are TGCGCCAGCAGCCAAGGAAAGAGCCTCAATCAGCCCCAGCATTTT. It is translated as CASSQGKSLNQPQHF.